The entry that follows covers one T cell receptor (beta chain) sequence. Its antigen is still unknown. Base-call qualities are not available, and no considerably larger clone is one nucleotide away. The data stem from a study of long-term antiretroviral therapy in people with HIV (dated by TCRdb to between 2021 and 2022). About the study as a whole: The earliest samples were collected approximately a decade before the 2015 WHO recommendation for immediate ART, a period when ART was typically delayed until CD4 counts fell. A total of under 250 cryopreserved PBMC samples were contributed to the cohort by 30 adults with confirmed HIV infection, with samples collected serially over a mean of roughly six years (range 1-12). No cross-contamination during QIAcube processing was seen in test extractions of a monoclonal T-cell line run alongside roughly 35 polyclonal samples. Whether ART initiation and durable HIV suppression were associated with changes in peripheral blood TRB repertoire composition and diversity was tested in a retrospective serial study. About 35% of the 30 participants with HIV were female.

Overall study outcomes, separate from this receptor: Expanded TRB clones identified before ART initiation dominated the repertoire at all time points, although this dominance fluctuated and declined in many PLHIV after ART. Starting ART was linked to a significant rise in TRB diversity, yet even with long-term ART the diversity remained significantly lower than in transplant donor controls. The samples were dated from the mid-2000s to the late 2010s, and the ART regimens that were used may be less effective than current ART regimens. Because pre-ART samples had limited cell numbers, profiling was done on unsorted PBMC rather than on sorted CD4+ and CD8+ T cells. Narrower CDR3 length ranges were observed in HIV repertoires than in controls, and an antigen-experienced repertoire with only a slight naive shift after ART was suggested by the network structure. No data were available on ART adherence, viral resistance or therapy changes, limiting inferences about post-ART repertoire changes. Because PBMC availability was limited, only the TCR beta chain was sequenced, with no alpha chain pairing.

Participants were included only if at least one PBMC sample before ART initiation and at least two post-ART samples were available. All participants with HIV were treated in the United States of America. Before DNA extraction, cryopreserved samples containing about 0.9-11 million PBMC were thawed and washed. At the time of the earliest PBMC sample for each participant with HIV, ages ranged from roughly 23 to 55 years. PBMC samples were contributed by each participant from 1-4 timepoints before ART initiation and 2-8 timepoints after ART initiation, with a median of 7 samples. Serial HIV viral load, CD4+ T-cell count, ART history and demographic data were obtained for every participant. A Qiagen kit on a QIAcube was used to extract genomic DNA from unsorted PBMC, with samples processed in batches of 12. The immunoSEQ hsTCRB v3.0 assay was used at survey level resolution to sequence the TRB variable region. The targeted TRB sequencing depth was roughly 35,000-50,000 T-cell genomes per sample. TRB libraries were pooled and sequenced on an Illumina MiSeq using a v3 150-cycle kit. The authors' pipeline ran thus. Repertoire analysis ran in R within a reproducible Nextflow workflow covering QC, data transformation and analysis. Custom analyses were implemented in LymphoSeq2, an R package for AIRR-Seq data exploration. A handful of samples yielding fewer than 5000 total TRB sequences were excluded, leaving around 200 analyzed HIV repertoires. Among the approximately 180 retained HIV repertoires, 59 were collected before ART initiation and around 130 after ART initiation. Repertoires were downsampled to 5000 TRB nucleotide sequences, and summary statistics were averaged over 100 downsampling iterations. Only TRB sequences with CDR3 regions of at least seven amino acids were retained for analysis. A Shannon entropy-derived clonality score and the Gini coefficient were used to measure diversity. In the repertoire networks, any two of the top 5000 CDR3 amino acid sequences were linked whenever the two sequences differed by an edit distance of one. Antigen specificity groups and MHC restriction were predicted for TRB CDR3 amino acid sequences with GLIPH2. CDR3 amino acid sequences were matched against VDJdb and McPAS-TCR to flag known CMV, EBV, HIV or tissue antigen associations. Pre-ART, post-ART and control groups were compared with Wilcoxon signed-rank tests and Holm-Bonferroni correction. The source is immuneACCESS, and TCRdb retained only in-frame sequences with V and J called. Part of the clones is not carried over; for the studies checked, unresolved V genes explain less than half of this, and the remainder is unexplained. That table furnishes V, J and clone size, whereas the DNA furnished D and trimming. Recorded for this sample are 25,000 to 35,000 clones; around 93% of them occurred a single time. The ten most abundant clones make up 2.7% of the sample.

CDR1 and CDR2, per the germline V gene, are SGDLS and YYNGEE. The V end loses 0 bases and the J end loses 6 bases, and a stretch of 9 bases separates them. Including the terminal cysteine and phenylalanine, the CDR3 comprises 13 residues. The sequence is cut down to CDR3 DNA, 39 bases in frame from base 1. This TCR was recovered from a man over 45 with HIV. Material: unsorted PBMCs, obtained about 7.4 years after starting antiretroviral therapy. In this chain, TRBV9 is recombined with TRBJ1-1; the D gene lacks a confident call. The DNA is TGTGCCAGCAGCGTAGGAGGCAGCCCTGAAGCTTTCTTT. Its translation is CASSVGGSPEAFF.